A selection of T cell receptor beta chains follows, all from one sample in a study of regulatory T cells in long-lasting Graves disease. TCRdb processed the multiplex PCR reads anew with MiXCR; each CDR3 protein has one entry. The data hold some 320,000 distinct CDR3 sequences, with under 20% observed a single time. The sequencing here drew on peripheral blood mononuclear cells (PBMCs), taken at new diagnosis, from a patient treated with antithyroid drugs. All receptors derive from a female donor with Graves disease. Both conserved end residues are part of each CDR3. Fields, in order: D gene, clone size, J gene, V gene, CDR3 protein, CDR3 DNA. The D gene is left open where the match is weak. Expanded clones are given a class, and other clones once, few, many or no size at all.

>.|many|TRBJ2-5|TRBV6-2/TRBV6-3
CASSYPRETQYF
TGTGCCAGCAGTTATCCCCGGGAGACCCAGTACTTC
>.|many|TRBJ1-1|TRBV10-3
CAINQAQGTEAFF
TGTGCCATCAACCAGGCCCAGGGGACTGAAGCTTTCTTT
>.|many|TRBJ1-1|TRBV2
CASSYIGRTEAFF
TGTGCCAGCAGTTATATCGGGAGGACTGAAGCTTTCTTT
>TRBD1|many|TRBJ2-4|TRBV30
CAWGDSGIQYF
TGTGCCTGGGGGGACAGCGGCATTCAGTACTTC
>.|many|TRBJ1-1|TRBV5-1
CASTHSPSGGGSTEAFF
TGCGCCAGCACCCACAGTCCTTCGGGAGGCGGGAGCACTGAAGCTTTCTTT
>.|many|TRBJ2-5|TRBV2
CASTGLNLEETQYF
TGTGCCAGCACCGGACTTAATCTGGAAGAGACCCAGTACTTC
>.|many|TRBJ2-3|TRBV29-1
CSVTGRAGTDTQYF
TGCAGCGTCACTGGAAGGGCGGGGACAGATACGCAGTATTTT
>.|many|TRBJ2-3|TRBV9
CASSARDTQYF
TGTGCCAGCAGTGCAAGAGATACGCAGTATTTT
>.|.|TRBJ2-1|TRBV7-9
CASSIGGSRYNEQFF
TGTGCCAGCAGCATCGGGGGCAGTAGATACAATGAGCAGTTCTTC
>.|many|TRBJ2-3|TRBV27
CASLARSTDTQYF
TGTGCCAGCCTCGCCCGGTCCACAGATACGCAGTATTTT
>.|.|TRBJ2-7|TRBV7-2
CASSIFRGEGYEQYF
TGTGCCAGCAGCATATTTAGGGGGGAGGGCTACGAGCAGTACTTC
>.|many|TRBJ1-2|TRBV28
CASSLALGSGYTF
TGTGCCAGCAGTTTAGCCCTCGGGAGTGGCTACACCTTC
>.|many|TRBJ1-5|TRBV6-5
CASSYSLGQPPQHF
TGTGCCAGCAGTTACTCCCTCGGACAGCCGCCCCAGCATTTT
>.|many|TRBJ1-5|TRBV28
CASSPSGAYQPQHF
TGTGCCAGCAGCCCGTCAGGGGCATACCAGCCCCAGCATTTT
>.|few|TRBJ1-1|TRBV29-1
CSVEGGIMNTEAFF
TGCAGCGTGGAGGGGGGCATCATGAACACTGAAGCTTTCTTT
>.|few|TRBJ1-4|TRBV14
CASSRRHRNSGDKLFF
TGTGCCAGCAGCAGACGCCACAGAAACTCCGGAGACAAACTGTTTTTT
>TRBD2|.|TRBJ2-5|TRBV7-9
CASQGTSGPEETQYF
TGTGCCAGCCAGGGGACTAGCGGGCCCGAGGAGACCCAGTACTTC
>.|few|TRBJ2-2|TRBV4-2
CASSQETRDTGELFF
TGTGCCAGCAGCCAGGAGACTAGAGACACCGGGGAGCTGTTTTTT
>TRBD2|many|TRBJ2-3|TRBV28
CASSLRTSGSLSTDTQYF
TGTGCCAGCAGTTTAAGGACTAGCGGGAGCTTGTCCACAGATACGCAGTATTTT
>.|.|TRBJ2-3|TRBV11-2
CASTLTGADTQYF
TGTGCCAGCACTCTCACCGGGGCAGATACGCAGTATTTT
>.|many|TRBJ1-5|TRBV12-3/TRBV12-4
CASSLTAGLQPQHF
TGTGCCAGCAGTTTGACCGCAGGGCTTCAGCCCCAGCATTTT
>.|.|TRBJ2-1|TRBV7-9
CASSPSRGPSYNEQFF
TGTGCCAGCAGTCCAAGCCGGGGGCCATCCTACAATGAGCAGTTCTTC
>TRBD2|.|TRBJ2-7|TRBV6-2/TRBV6-3
CASRKSAGGLSYEQYF
TGTGCCAGCAGAAAATCAGCGGGAGGTCTCTCCTACGAGCAGTACTTC
>.|few|TRBJ1-2|TRBV6-2/TRBV6-3
CASSYSYNSNNGYTF
TGTGCCAGCAGTTACTCGTATAACAGTAATAATGGCTACACCTTC